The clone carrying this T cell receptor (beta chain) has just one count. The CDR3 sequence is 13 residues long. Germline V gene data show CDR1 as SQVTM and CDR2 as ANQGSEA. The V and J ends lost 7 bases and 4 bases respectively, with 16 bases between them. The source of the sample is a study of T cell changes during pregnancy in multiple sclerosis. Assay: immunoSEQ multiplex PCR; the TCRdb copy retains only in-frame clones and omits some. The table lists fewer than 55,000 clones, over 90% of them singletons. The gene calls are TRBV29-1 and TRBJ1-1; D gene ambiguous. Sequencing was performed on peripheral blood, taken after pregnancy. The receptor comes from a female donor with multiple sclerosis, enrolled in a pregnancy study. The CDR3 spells CSAGLSRRTEAFF. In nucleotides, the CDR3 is TGCAGCGCCGGGTTGTCCCGCCGCACTGAAGCTTTCTTT.